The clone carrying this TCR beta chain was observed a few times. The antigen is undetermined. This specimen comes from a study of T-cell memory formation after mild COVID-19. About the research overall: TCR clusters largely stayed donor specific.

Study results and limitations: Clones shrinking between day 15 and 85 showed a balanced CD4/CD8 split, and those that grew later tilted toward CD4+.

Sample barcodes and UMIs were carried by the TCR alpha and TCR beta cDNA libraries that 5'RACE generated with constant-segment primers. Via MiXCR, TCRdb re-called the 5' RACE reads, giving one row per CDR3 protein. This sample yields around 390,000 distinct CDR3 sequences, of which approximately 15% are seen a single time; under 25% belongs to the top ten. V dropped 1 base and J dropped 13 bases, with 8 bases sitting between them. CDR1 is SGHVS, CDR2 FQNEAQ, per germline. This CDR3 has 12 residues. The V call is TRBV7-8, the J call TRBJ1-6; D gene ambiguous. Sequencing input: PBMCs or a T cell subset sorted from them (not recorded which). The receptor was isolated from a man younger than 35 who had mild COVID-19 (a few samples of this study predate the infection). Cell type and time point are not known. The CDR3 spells CASSLEGGPLHF. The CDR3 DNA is TGTGCCAGCAGCTTAGAGGGTGGGCCCCTCCACTTT. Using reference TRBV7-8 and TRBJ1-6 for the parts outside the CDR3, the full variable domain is GAGVSQSPRYKVAKRGQDVALRCDPISGHVSLFWYQQALGQGPEFLTYFQNEAQLDKSGLPSDRFFAERPEGSVSTLKIQRTQQEDSAVYLCASSLEGGPLHFGNGTRLTVT.